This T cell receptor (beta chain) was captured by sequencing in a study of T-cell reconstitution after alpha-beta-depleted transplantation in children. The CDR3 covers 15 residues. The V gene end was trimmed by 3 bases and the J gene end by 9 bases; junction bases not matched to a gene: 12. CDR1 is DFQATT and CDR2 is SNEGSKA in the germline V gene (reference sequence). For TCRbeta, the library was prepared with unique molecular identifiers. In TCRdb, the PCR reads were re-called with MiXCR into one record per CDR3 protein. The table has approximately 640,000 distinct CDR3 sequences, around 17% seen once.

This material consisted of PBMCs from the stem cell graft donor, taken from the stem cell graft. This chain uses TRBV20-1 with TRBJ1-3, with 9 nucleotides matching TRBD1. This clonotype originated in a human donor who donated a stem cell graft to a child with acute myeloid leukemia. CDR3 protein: CSARTGTGTESTIYF. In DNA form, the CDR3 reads TGCAGTGCTAGGACCGGGACAGGGACGGAAAGCACCATATATTTT.